The entry below gives a single T cell receptor beta chain sequence along with its context. This specimen belongs to a study of cytomegalovirus exposure and HLA in healthy donors. Study at large: The same platform was used for the 120 or so validation repertoires as for the roughly 670 first-cohort repertoires, as reported in a later analysis.

Libraries were prepared by immunoSEQ multiplex PCR; TCRdb keeps only in-frame clonotypes and omits some of them. The sample includes under 75,000 clones, roughly 80% seen only once; the top ten take around 3%. CDR3 length: 15 amino acids. V was pared by 8 bases and J by 4 bases, with 11 bases of the junction left unmatched. The V gene's germline CDR1 is SGHDT and CDR2 YYEEEE. The sample was PBMCs. The chain employs TRBV5-6 and TRBJ2-1; TRBD1 agrees at 8 bases. The receptor was derived from a man aged 25-45 years in good health and CMV-seronegative. In DNA form, the CDR3 reads TGTGCCAGTACAAGACAGGGGAACTTGTACAATGAGCAGTTCTTC. Translating gives CASTRQGNLYNEQFF.